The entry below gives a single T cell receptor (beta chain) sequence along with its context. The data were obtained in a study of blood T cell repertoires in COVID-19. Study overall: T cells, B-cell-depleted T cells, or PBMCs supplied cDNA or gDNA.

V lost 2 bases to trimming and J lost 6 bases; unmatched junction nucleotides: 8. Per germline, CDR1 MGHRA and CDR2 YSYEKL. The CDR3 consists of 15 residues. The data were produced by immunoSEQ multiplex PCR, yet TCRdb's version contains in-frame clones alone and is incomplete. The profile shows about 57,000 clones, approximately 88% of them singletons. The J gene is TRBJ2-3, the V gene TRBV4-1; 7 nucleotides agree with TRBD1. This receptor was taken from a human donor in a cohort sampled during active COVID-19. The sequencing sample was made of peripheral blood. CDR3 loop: CASSQRQGDEDTQYF. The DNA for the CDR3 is TGCGCCAGCAGCCAAAGACAGGGCGATGAGGATACGCAGTATTTT.